The present entry profiles one T cell receptor beta chain with its context. As yet, its antigen is unknown. These data belong to a study of PD-1 blockade in classical Hodgkin lymphoma. Overall study results and limits: A significant rise in TCR diversity by C4D1 was seen for CD4+ but not CD8+ cells. There remain no defined causes for the repertoire differences, which possibly reflect disease activity or prior therapy. At baseline, newly diagnosed patients reportedly showed less TCR diversity than healthy donors. Patients excluded were those beginning nivolumab under 1 year after ASCT.

Each patient's relapse followed autologous stem cell transplantation, and brentuximab vedotin exposure varied. Repertoires were generated with immunoSEQ multiplex PCR, while TCRdb's copy carries only in-frame clones and drops some. The table lists about 76,000 clones, approximately 88% of them singletons. After removal of 6 bases from V and 3 bases from J, the junction contained 9 bases not matched to a gene. The V gene's germline CDR1 is KGHSH and CDR2 LQKENI. The CDR3 is 15 residues long. This TCR derives from a human donor with classical Hodgkin lymphoma. V and J are TRBV18 and TRBJ2-7, with 9 bases fitting TRBD1. This sample comprised peripheral blood mononuclear cells (PBMCs), obtained at baseline. CDR3 DNA sequence: TGTGCCAGCTCTACGCGCGGACAGGGGAACTACGAGCAGTACTTC. Residues: CASSTRGQGNYEQYF.